The next 16 T cell receptor beta chains were all read from a single sample in a study of blood T cells in healthy people across ages. The second PCR ran about 7 to 12 cycles with a sample-barcoded 5' primer and J-beta primers. A single record per CDR3 protein comes from TCRdb applying MiXCR to the 5' RACE reads. Of fewer than 1,000,000 distinct CDR3 sequences listed, more than 40% were seen once; the top ten hold roughly 18%. Sequenced input: blood. These receptors originate from a man in his fifties or sixties in good health.

The rearrangement uses TRBV3-1 and TRBJ2-6; D unresolved. CDR1 is LGHDT and CDR2 is YNNKEL in the germline V gene (reference sequence). The CDR3 runs to 16 residues. The V end was cut by 6 bases, the J end by 0 bases, with 12 bases between. The CDR3 sequence is CASSLYAVSGANVLTF. The CDR3 DNA sequence: TGTGCCAGCAGTCTATACGCGGTCTCTGGGGCCAACGTCCTGACTTTC.

This clonotype was detected a few times. The rearrangement links TRBV14 to TRBJ2-5; D possibly corresponds to TRBD1 (6 bases). V lost 5 bases and J 2 bases, leaving 15 bases between the germline ends. Germline V CDR1 and CDR2: SGHDN, FVKESK. This CDR3 comprises 15 residues. Here the CDR3 DNA reads TGTGCCAGCAGCTCACCGGGACACCATCAAGAGACCCAGTACTTC. Protein: CASSSPGHHQETQYF.

The chain uses TRBV11-3 and TRBJ2-1; 9 bases are shared with TRBD2. Trimming removed 5 bases from V and 0 bases from J; junction bases left unmatched: 5. The germline V gene has CDR1 SGHNT and CDR2 YENEEA. The CDR3 extends over 16 amino acids. The CDR3 sequence: CASSPNSGGSYNEQFF. CDR3 nucleotides: TGTGCCAGCAGCCCTAATAGCGGGGGCTCCTACAATGAGCAGTTCTTC.

This chain connects TRBV4-1 to TRBJ2-1; TRBD2 matches 7 bases. This CDR3 is 13 amino acids long. The J segment lost 7 bases and the V segment lost 10 bases, leaving 10 bases of the junction unmatched. In germline, CDR1 is MGHRA, CDR2 YSYEKL. The CDR3 DNA reads as TGCGCCACCGCTCGCGGGGGACCTAATGAGCAGTTCTTC. Residues: CATARGGPNEQFF.

In regard to this clonotype: The junction departs from the called germline gene at one end, perhaps through a read error. This rearrangement joins TRBV6-2 or TRBV6-3 to TRBJ1-1; 8 bases agree with TRBD1. Germline CDR1 is MNHEY and CDR2 is SVGEGT. The CDR3 has 13 amino acids. The CDR3: CVSRQGRNTEAFF. CDR3 in DNA: TGTGTCAGCAGACAGGGGAGGAACACTGAAGCTTTCTTT.

Comment on this clonotype: A clone one base away is much larger, so this may be a read error. The rearrangement links TRBV7-7 to TRBJ2-1; TRBD1 is a possible D gene (5 bases). Per germline, CDR1 SSHAT and CDR2 FNYEAQ (reference sequence). Trimming left V 3 bases short and J 13 bases short, with 19 bases between. The CDR3 has 14 amino acids. CDR3: CASSFRGKQETQFF. CDR3 nucleotide sequence: TGTGCCAGCAGCTTTAGGGGCAAACAAGAGACCCAGTTCTTC.

The chain links TRBV6-6 to TRBJ1-4, with D perhaps TRBD1 (6 bases). Germline CDR1 reads MNHNY; CDR2 reads SVGAGI (reference sequence). The germline V and J ends were trimmed by 6 bases and 8 bases, with 19 bases remaining between them. The CDR3 extends over 15 amino acids. The chain's CDR3 is CASRDAGQRGEKLFF. The CDR3 bases are TGTGCCAGCAGAGACGCGGGACAACGAGGGGAAAAACTGTTTTTT.

The chain combines TRBV19 with TRBJ2-5; D may correspond to TRBD1 or TRBD2 (5 bases each). The germline V gene has CDR1 LNHDA and CDR2 SQIVND (reference sequence). The length of the CDR3 is 14 residues. Trimming cost V 9 bases and J 2 bases, with 16 bases left between them. In DNA, the CDR3 is TGTGCCAGCAGCGCCCGGGACGGTCAAGAGACCCAGTACTTC. This encodes CASSARDGQETQYF.

V is TRBV6-5 and J is TRBJ2-7; 10 nucleotides align to TRBD2. CDR1 and CDR2 from the germline V gene are MNHEY and SVGAGI. V dropped 0 bases and J dropped 4; count of bases not matched to a gene: 12. The length of the CDR3 is 18 residues. CDR3 nucleotides: TGTGCCAGCAGTTACTCGCCCCGGGCTAGCGGGGGTATGTACGAGCAGTACTTC. Amino acid sequence: CASSYSPRASGGMYEQYF.

This chain connects TRBV7-2 to TRBJ2-1; TRBD2 matches at 7 bases. There are 15 residues in the CDR3. The junction had 10 bases not matched to a gene; V was cut back by 5 bases and J by 6 bases. Germline-derived CDR1 and CDR2 are SGHTA and FQGNSA. The DNA of the CDR3 is TGTGCCAGCAGCCTAAGGCTGGGGGGGGGCAATGAGCAGTTCTTC. As protein: CASSLRLGGGNEQFF. Combining the CDR3 with reference TRBV7-2 and TRBJ2-1 gives the whole variable domain GAGVSQSPSNKVTEKGKDVELRCDPISGHTALYWYRQSLGQGLEFLIYFQGNSAPDKSGLPSDRFSAERTGGSVSTLTIQRTQQEDSAVYLCASSLRLGGGNEQFFGPGTRLTVL.

The chain couples TRBV5-1 to TRBJ2-5; 9 bases line up with TRBD1. Germline lookup yields CDR1 SGHRS and CDR2 YFSETQ. J gave up 4 bases and V 8 bases, and 12 bases lay outside the gene matches. This CDR3 comprises 15 residues. CDR3 amino acids: CASSTQTGGGETQYF. CDR3 DNA sequence: TGCGCCAGTAGCACCCAAACAGGGGGCGGAGAGACCCAGTACTTC.

This clonotype appeared a few times. The chain links TRBV4-3 to TRBJ2-4; possibly TRBD2 for D (5 bases). Trimming removed 1 base at V and 1 base at J, with 14 bases between. Germline V gives CDR1 LGHNA, CDR2 YSLEER. This CDR3 has 17 amino acids. CDR3 residues: CASSQVTGGSAKNIQYF. The CDR3 DNA sequence: TGCGCCAGCAGCCAAGTCACTGGAGGTAGCGCCAAAAACATTCAGTACTTC.

This clonotype was detected only a few times. V gene TRBV2 combines with J gene TRBJ2-1; D remains ambiguous. This CDR3 comprises 16 residues. The germline V gene has CDR1 SNHLY and CDR2 FYNNEI. The V and J ends lost 3 bases and 0 bases respectively, with 12 bases between them. The CDR3 DNA reads TGTGCCAGCAGTGATCAAGCCCAGAGCTCCTACAATGAGCAGTTCTTC. As protein: CASSDQAQSSYNEQFF.

The chain joins TRBV12-3 or TRBV12-4 to TRBJ2-7; TRBD1 agrees at 7 bases. V lost 6 bases to trimming and J lost 6 bases; unmatched junction nucleotides: 2. CDR3 length: 11 amino acids. This CDR3 reads CASRDRAEQYF. CDR3 DNA sequence: TGTGCCAGCAGAGACAGGGCCGAGCAGTACTTC.

The rearrangement links TRBV12-3 or TRBV12-4 to TRBJ2-1, with D maybe TRBD2 (6 bases). The CDR3 runs 15 residues. Between the trimmed V and J ends, which lost 1 base and 8 bases, there was a span of 15 bases. CDR3 in amino acids: CASSLGGLRLDEQFF. CDR3 coding DNA: TGTGCCAGCAGTTTAGGGGGCCTGCGACTAGATGAGCAGTTCTTC.

The V and J genes are TRBV19 and TRBJ2-4; 7 nucleotides line up with TRBD2. The CDR3 consists of 13 residues. V lost 3 bases to trimming and J lost 9 bases; unmatched junction nucleotides: 5. Germline CDR1 reads LNHDA; CDR2 reads SQIVND (reference sequence). The CDR3 region is CASSISGGVIQYF. The CDR3 coding sequence is TGTGCCAGTAGTATCTCGGGGGGAGTCATTCAGTACTTC.